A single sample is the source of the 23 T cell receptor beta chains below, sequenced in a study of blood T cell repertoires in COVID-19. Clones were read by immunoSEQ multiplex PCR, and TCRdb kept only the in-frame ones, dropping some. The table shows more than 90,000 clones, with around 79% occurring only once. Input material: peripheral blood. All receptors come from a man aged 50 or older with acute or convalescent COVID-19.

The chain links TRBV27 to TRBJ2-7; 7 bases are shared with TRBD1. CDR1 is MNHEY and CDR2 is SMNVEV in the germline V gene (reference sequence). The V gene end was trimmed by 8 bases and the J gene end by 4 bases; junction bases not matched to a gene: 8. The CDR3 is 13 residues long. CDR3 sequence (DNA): TGTGCCAGCGGAAGGGACAGACGATACGAGCAGTACTTC. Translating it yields CASGRDRRYEQYF.

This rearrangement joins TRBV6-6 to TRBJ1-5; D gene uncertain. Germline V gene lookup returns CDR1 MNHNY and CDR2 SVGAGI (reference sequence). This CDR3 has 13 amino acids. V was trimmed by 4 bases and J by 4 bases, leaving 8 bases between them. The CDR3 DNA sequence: TGTGCCAGCAGTTTCGAGGCAAATCAGCCCCAGCATTTT. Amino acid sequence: CASSFEANQPQHF.

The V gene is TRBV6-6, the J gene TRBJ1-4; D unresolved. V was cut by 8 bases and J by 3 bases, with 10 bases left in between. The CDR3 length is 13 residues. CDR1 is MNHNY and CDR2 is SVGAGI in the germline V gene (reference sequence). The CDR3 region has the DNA TGTGCCAGCTCTCGTACTCCTAATGAAAAACTGTTTTTT. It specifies CASSRTPNEKLFF.

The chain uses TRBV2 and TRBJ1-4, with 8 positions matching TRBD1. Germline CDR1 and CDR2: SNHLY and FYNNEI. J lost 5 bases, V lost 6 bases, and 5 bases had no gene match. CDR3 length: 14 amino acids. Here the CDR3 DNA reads TGTGCCAGCAGAGCAGGGGGCGGGAATGAAAAACTGTTTTTT. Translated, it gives CASRAGGGNEKLFF.

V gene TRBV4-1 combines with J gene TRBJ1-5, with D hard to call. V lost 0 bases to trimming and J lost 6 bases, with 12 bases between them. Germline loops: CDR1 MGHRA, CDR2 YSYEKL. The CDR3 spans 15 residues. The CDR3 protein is CASSQEAGKGQPQHF. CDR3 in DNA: TGCGCCAGCAGCCAAGAGGCGGGGAAGGGTCAGCCCCAGCATTTT.

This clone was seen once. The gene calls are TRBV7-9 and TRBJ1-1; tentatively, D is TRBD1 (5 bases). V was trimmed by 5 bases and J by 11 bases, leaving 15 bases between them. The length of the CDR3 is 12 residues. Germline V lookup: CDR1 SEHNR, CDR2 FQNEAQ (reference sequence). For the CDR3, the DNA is TGTGCCAGCAGCGGCGGGGCGGGGAACGCTTTCTTT. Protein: CASSGGAGNAFF. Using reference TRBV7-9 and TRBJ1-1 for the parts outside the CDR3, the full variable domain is DTGVSQNPRHKITKRGQNVTFRCDPISEHNRLYWYRQTLGQGPEFLTYFQNEAQLEKSRLLSDRFSAERPKGSFSTLEIQRTEQGDSAMYLCASSGGAGNAFFGQGTRLTVV.

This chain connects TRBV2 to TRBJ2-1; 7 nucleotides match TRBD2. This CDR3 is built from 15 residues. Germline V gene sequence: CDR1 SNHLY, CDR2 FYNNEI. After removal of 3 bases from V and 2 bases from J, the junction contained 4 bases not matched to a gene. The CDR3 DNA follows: TGTGCCAGCAGTGAGGCCAGCGGGGCCTACAATGAGCAGTTCTTC. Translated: CASSEASGAYNEQFF.

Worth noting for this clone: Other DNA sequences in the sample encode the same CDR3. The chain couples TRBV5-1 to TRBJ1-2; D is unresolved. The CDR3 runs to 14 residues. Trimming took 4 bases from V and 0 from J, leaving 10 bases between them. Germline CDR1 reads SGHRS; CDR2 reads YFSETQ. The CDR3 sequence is CASSLDGANYGYTF. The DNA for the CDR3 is TGCGCCAGCAGCCTGGACGGAGCTAACTATGGCTACACCTTC.

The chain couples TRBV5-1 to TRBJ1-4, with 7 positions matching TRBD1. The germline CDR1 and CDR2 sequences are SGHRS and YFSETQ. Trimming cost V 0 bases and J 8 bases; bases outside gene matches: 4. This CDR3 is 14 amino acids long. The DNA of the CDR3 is TGCGCCAGCAGCTTGGGAGGGGGCGAGGAAAAACTGTTTTTT. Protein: CASSLGGGEEKLFF.

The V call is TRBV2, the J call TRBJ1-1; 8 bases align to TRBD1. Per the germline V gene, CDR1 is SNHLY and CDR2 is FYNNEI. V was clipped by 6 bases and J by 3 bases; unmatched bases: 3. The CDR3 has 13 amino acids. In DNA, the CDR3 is TGTGCCAGCAGCGGACAGGGTGACACTGAAGCTTTCTTT. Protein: CASSGQGDTEAFF.

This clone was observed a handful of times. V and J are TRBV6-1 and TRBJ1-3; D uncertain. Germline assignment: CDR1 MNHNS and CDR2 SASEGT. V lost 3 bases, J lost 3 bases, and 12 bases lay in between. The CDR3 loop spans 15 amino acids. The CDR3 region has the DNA TGTGCCAGCAGTGATCTCCTGACTTTTGGAAACACCATATATTTT. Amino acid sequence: CASSDLLTFGNTIYF.

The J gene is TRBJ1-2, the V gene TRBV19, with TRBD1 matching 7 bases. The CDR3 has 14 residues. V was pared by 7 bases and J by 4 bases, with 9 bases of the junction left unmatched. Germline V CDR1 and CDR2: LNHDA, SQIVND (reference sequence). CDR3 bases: TGTGCCAGTATGGAGGGGGCGCTAGGCTATGGCTACACCTTC. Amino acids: CASMEGALGYGYTF.

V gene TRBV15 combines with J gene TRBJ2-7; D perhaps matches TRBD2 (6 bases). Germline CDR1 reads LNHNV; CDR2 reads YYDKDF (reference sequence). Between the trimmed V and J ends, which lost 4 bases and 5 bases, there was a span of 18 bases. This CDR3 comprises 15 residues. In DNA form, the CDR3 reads TGTGCCACCAGCAAGACCGGGACTCGTCGGGACGAGCAGTACTTC. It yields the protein CATSKTGTRRDEQYF.

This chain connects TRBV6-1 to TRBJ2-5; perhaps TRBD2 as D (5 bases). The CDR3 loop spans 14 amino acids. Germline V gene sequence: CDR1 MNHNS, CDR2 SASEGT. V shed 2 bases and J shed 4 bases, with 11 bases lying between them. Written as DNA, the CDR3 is TGTGCCAGCAGTGAATTGAGGGTTGGAGAGACCCAGTACTTC. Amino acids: CASSELRVGETQYF.

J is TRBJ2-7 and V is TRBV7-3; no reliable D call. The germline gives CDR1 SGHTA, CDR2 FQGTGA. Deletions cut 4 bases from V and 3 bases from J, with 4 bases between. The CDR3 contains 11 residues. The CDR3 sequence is CASSSDYEQYF. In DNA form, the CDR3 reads TGTGCCAGCAGCTCAGACTACGAGCAGTACTTC. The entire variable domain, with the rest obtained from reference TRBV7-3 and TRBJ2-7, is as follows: GAGVSQTPSNKVTEKGKYVELRCDPISGHTALYWYRQSLGQGPEFLIYFQGTGAADDSGLPNDRFFAVRPEGSVSTLKIQRTERGDSAVYLCASSSDYEQYFGPGTRLTVT.

The CDR3 region has the DNA TGTGCCAGCAGCTTCGTAGCGGATGAGCAGTTCTTC. This gives the protein CASSFVADEQFF. The chain links TRBV7-6 to TRBJ2-1; D perhaps matches TRBD2 (6 bases). Trimming shortened V by 3 bases and J by 8 bases, and 8 bases separated the two germline ends. Germline loops: CDR1 SGHVS, CDR2 FNYEAQ. The CDR3 has 12 amino acids.

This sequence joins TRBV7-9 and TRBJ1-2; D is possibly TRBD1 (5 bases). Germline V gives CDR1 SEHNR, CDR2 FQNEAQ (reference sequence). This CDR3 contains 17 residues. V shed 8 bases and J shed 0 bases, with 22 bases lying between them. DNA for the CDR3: TGTGCCAGCTGGGGGGTGGGGTATTTTTTTTCTAACTATGGCTACACCTTC. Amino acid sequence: CASWGVGYFFSNYGYTF.

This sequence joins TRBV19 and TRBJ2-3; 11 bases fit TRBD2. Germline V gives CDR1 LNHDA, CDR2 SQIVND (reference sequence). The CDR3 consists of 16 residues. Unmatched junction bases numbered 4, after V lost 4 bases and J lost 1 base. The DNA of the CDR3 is TGTGCCAGTAGTAGTCGACTAGCGGGACGCACAGATACGCAGTATTTT. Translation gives CASSSRLAGRTDTQYF.

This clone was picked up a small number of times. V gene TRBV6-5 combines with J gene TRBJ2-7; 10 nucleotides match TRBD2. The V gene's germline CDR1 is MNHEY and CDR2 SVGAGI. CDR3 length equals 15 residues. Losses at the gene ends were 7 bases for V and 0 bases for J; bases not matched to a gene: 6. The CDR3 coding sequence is TGTGCCAGCACTGGGACTAGCGTGAGCTCCTACGAGCAGTACTTC. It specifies CASTGTSVSSYEQYF.

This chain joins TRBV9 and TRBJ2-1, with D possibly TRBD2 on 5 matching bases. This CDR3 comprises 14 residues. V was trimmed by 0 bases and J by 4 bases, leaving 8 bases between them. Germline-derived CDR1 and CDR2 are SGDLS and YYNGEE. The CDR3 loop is CASSVDTGYNEQFF. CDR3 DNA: TGTGCCAGCAGCGTAGATACGGGATACAATGAGCAGTTCTTC.

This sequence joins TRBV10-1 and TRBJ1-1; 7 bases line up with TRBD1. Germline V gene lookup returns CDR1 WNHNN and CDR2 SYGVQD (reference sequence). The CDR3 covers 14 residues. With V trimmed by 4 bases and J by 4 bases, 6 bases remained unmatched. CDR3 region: CASSVNYRGTEAFF. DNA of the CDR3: TGCGCCAGCAGTGTGAACTACAGGGGCACTGAAGCTTTCTTT.

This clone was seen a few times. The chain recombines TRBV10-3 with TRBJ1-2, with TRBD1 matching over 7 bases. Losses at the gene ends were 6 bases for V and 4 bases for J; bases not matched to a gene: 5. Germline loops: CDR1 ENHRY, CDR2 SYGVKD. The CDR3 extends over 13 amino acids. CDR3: CAIRNDRAYGYTF. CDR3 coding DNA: TGTGCCATCAGGAACGACAGGGCCTATGGCTACACCTTC.

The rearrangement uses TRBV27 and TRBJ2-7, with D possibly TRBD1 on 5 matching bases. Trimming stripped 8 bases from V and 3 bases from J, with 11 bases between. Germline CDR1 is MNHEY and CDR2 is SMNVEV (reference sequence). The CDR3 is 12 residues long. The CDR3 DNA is TGTGCCAGCTGGGTCAGGGACTACGAGCAGTACTTC. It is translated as CASWVRDYEQYF.